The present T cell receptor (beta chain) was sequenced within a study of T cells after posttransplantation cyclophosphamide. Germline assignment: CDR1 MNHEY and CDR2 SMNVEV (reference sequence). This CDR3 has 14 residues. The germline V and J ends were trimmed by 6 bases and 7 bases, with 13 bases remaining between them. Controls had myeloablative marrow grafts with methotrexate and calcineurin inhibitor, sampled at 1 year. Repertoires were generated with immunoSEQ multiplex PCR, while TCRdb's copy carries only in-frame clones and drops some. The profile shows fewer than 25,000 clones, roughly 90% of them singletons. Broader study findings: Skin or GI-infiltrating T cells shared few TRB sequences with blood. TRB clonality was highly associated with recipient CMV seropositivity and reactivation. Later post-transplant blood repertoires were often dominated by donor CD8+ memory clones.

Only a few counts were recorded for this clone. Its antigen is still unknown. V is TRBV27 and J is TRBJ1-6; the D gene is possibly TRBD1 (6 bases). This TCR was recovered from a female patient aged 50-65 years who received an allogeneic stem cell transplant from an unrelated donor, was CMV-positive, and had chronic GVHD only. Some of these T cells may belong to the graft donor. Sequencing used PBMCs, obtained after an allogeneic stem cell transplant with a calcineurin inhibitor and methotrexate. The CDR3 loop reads CASSIQGRNSPLHF. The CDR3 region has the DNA TGTGCCAGCAGCATACAGGGTAGGAATTCACCCCTCCACTTT.